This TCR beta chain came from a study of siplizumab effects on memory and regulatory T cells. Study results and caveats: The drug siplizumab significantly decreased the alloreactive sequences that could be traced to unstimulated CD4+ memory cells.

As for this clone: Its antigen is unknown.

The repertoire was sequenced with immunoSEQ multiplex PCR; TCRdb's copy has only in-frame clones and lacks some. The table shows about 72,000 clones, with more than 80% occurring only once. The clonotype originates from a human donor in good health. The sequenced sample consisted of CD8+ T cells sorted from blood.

CDR3 nucleotide sequence: TGCGCCAGCAGCTTACTGGGGGGATCGAACACTGAAGCTTTCTTT. It specifies CASSLLGGSNTEAFF. V usage is TRBV5-1 and J usage is TRBJ1-1; D is possibly TRBD1 (5 bases). Germline CDR1 SGHRS, CDR2 YFSETQ. V was pared by 2 bases and J by 1 base, with 12 bases between. The CDR3 runs to 15 residues.